These T cell receptor beta chains were read from a single sample in a study of chemoradiotherapy in HPV16-positive cancers. Measured with immunoSEQ multiplex PCR; TCRdb has only the in-frame clones, and not every one. The table lists about 27,000 clones, roughly 93% of them singletons. The sample consisted of blood, taken from a patient who underwent chemoradiotherapy. Receptors originate from a human donor with HPV-associated anogenital cancer. The conserved cysteine and the conserved F or W are not part of the CDR3 here. D genes are given only for firm matches.

-,TRBV7-2,ASSLGPPGRGNQPQH
TRBD1,TRBV18,ASSRDRGTNTGELF
-,TRBV19,ASAMGLGQPQH
-,TRBV7-9,ASSRSTLNTEAF
-,TRBV18,ASSDDVTDTQY
TRBD1,TRBV9,ASSGRQGAHTEAF
-,TRBV2,ASSETTGRSATNEKLF
-,TRBV10-2,ASTASNEQF
TRBD1,TRBV19,ASRQPGQGNYGYT
TRBD1,TRBV5-1,ASSLALRGGSGYT
-,TRBV19,ASSMSLGPTYEQY
TRBD2,TRBV5-1,ASRTRTSTGELF
-,TRBV4-2,ASSQDLGGARETQY
TRBD2,TRBV4-1,ASSQVAGDYEQY
TRBD1,TRBV7-2,ASSSLPGTGVPQH
TRBD2,TRBV6-7,ASSYSIGWTSAHHPQETQY
TRBD1,TRBV5-1,ASTPGTGGFRTGELF
TRBD2,TRBV4-3,ASSLRTSGGPSYEQY
-,TRBV2,ASNTISTDTQY
-,TRBV7-3,ASSRIGRTQETQY